This TCR beta chain is from a study of shared clonotypes between healthy human individuals. Overall study: CD4 naive cells filled three plates per donor, CD4 memory three, CD8 naive two and CD8 memory one. General study points: For sorted subsets, rarefaction showed incomplete sequencing despite large depth. Approximately 4.9% of naive CD4 clonotypes were shared across a handful of donors.

Regarding this clone: Its antigen is unidentified.

The CDR3 runs 12 residues. V gave up 2 bases and J gave up 6 bases, with 9 bases separating them. The germline CDR1 and CDR2 sequences are SGHRS and YFSETQ. Splitting of each subset's genomic DNA was done evenly across several immunoSEQ plates. Only in-frame clones appear in the TCRdb table, and some are missing; sequencing was by immunoSEQ multiplex PCR. The data contain a few million clones, approximately 95% of them seen just once; the ten biggest clones take up 0.39%. Material: naive CD4+ T cells from PBMCs. The subset here: CD45RA+ positively selected. The origin of this receptor is a man aged 18 to 30 in good health. Some clones in this sample may be carry-over from other donors' samples. This sequence joins TRBV5-1 and TRBJ2-7; D uncertain. CDR3 in DNA: TGCGCCAGCAGCTTCCCCAGCGCCGAGCAGTACTTC. Translation: CASSFPSAEQYF.